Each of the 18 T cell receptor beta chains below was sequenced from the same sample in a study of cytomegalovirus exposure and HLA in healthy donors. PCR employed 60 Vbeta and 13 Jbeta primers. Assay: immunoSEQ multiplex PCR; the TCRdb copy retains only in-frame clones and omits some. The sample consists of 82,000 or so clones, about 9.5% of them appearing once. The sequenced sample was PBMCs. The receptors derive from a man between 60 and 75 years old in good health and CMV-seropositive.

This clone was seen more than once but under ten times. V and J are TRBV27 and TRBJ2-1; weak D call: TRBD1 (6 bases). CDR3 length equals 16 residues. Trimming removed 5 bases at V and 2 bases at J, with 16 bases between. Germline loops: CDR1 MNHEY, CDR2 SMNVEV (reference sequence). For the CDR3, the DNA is TGTGCCAGCAGTCCCCCGCCAGGGGAGACCTACAATGAGCAGTTCTTC. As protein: CASSPPPGETYNEQFF.

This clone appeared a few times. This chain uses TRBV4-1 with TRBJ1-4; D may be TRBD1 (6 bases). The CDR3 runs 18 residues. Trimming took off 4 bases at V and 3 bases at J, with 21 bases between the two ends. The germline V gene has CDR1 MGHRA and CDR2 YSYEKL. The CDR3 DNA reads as TGCGCCAGCAGCCCTACTGGCAGGCCGGGGGGGCCTAATGAAAAACTGTTTTTT. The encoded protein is CASSPTGRPGGPNEKLFF.

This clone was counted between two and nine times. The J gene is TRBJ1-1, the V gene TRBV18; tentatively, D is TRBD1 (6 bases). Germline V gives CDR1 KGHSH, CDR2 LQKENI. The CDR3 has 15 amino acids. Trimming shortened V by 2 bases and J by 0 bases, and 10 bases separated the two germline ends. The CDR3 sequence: CASSPNQGMNTEAFF. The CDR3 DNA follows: TGTGCCAGCTCACCAAACCAGGGGATGAACACTGAAGCTTTCTTT.

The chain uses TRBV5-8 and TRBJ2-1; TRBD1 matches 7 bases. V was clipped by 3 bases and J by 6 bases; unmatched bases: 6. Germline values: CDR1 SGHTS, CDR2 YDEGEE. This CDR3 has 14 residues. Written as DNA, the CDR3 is TGTGCCAGCAGCTCCGGGGCAGGGGGCAATGAGCAGTTCTTC. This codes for CASSSGAGGNEQFF.

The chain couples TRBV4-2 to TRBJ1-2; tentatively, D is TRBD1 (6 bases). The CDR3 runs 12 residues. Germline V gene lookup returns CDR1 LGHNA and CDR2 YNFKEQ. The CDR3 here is CAAGGQLNGYTF. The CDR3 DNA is TGTGCGGCGGGAGGACAGCTAAATGGCTACACCTTC.

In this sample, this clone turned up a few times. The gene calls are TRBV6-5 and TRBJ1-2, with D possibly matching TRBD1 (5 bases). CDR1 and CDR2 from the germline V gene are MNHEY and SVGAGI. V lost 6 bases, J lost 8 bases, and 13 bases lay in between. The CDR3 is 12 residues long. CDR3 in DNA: TGTGCCAGCAGGGGGCAGGTCGGAGGCTACACCTTC. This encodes CASRGQVGGYTF.

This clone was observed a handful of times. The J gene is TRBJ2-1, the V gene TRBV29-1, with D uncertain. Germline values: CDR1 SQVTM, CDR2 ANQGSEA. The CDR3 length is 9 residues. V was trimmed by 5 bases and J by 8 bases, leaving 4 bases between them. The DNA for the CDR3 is TGCAGCGTTAGCGATGAGCAGTTCTTC. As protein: CSVSDEQFF.

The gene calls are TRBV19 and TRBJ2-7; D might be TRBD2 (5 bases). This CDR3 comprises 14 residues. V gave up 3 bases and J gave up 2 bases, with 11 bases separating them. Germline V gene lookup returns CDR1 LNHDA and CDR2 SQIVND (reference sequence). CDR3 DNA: TGTGCCAGTAGTATTGGGCGGGCCGCCTACGAGCAGTACTTC. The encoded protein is CASSIGRAAYEQYF.

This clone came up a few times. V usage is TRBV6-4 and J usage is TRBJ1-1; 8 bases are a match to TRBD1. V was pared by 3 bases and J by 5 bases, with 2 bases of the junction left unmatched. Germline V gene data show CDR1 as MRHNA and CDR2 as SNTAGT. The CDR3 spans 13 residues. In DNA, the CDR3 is TGTGCCAGCAGTGAACAGGGGGGAACTGAAGCTTTCTTT. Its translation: CASSEQGGTEAFF.

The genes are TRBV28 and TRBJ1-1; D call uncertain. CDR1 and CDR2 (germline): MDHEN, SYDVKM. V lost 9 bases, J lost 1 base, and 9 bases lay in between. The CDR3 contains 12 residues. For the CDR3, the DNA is TGTGCCAGTTCGACGGGGAACACTGAAGCTTTCTTT. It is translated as CASSTGNTEAFF.

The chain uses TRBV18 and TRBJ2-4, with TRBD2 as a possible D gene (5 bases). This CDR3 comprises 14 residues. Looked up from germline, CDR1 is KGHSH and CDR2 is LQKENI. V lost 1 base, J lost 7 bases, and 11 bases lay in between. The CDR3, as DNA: TGTGCCAGCTCACCACAGGGAGCGGCGAACATTCAGTACTTC. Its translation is CASSPQGAANIQYF.

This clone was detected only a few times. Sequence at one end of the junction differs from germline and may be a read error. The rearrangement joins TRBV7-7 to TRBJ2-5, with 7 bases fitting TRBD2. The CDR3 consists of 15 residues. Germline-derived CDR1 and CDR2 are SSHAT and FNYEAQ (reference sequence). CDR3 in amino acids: CASSLALAVQETQYF. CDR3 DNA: TGTGCTAGCAGCCTAGCCCTAGCGGTACAAGAGACCCAGTACTTC.

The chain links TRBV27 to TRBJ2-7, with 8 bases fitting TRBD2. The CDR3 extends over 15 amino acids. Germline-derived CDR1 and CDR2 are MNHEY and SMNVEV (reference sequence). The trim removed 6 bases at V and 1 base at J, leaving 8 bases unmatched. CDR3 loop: CASRVRGGSSYEQYV. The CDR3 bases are TGTGCCAGCAGGGTTCGGGGGGGTTCTTCCTACGAGCAGTACGTC.

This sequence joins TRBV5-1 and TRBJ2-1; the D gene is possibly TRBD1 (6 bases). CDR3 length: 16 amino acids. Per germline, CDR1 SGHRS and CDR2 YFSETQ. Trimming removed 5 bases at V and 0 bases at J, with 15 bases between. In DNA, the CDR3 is TGCGCCAGCAGTCAGTCGACAGGAGACTCCTACAATGAGCAGTTCTTC. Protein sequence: CASSQSTGDSYNEQFF.

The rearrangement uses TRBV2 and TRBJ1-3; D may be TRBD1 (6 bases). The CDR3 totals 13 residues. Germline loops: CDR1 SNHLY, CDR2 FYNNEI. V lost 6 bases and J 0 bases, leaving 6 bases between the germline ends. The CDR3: CASRQGSGNTIYF. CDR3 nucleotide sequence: TGTGCCAGCAGACAGGGCTCTGGAAACACCATATATTTT.

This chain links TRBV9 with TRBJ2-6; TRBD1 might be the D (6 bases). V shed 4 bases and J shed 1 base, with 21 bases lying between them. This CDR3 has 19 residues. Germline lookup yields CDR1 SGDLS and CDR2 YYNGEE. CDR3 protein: CASSNRGGVVSSGANVLTF. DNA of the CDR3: TGTGCCAGCAGCAACCGAGGGGGAGTGGTTAGTTCTGGGGCCAACGTCCTGACTTTC.

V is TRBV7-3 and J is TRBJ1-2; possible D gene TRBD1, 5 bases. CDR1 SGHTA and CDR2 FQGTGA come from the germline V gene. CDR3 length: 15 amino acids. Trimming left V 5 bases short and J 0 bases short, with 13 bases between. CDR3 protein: CASSPGGSPNYGYTF. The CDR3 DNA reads TGTGCCAGCAGCCCCGGGGGGTCTCCTAACTATGGCTACACCTTC. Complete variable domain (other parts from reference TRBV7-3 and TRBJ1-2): GAGVSQTPSNKVTEKGKYVELRCDPISGHTALYWYRQSLGQGPEFLIYFQGTGAADDSGLPNDRFFAVRPEGSVSTLKIQRTERGDSAVYLCASSPGGSPNYGYTFGSGTRLTVV.

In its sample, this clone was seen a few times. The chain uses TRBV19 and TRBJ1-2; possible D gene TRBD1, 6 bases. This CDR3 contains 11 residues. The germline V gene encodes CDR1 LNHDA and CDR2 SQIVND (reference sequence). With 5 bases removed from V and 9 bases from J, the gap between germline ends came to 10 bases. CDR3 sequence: CASSDRISYTF. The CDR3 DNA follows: TGTGCCAGTAGTGACAGGATAAGCTACACCTTC.